A single sample gave rise to the 20 T cell receptor beta chains below, sequenced in a study of T-cell reconstitution after alpha-beta-depleted transplantation in children. Unique molecular identifiers were used in preparing the TCRbeta library. TCRdb passed the PCR reads through MiXCR, listing each CDR3 protein once. The sample includes approximately 400,000 distinct CDR3 sequences, approximately 11% of them seen just once. The sequencing used PBMCs from the stem cell graft donor, collected from the stem cell graft. These receptors originate from a human donor who donated a stem cell graft to a child with acute myeloid leukemia.

The V gene is TRBV6-2 or TRBV6-3, the J gene TRBJ2-1; TRBD1 aligns across 9 bases. After removal of 5 bases from V and 7 bases from J, the junction contained 9 bases not matched to a gene. The CDR3 is 15 residues long. The V gene's germline CDR1 is MNHEY and CDR2 SVGEGT. The CDR3 spells CASSQYQDRGNEQFF. The CDR3 nucleotides are TGTGCCAGCAGTCAGTACCAGGACAGGGGTAATGAGCAGTTCTTC.

The sample holds many counts of this clonotype. The CDR3 coding sequence is TGTGCCAGCGATGGGGGGGCGCGCAGTTCACCCCTCCACTTT. This codes for CASDGGARSSPLHF. The chain has TRBV7-9 and TRBJ1-6; D possibly corresponds to TRBD1 (6 bases). CDR1 and CDR2 (germline): SEHNR, FQNEAQ (reference sequence). This CDR3 spans 14 amino acids. V was cut by 8 bases and J by 9 bases, with 17 bases left in between.

The rearrangement uses TRBV5-1 and TRBJ2-7; no definite D call. V was pared by 1 base and J by 12 bases, with 17 bases between. The germline V gene has CDR1 SGHRS and CDR2 YFSETQ. There are 13 residues in the CDR3. CDR3 DNA sequence: TGCGCCAGCAGCTTGTCCCAGGCGGCGGCGGTGTACTTC. It encodes CASSLSQAAAVYF.

This clonotype was detected ten times or more. This chain links TRBV27 with TRBJ1-2, with D possibly matching TRBD1 (5 bases). Looked up from germline, CDR1 is MNHEY and CDR2 is SMNVEV (reference sequence). The CDR3 totals 11 residues. Trimming stripped 5 bases from V and 4 bases from J, with 5 bases between. The CDR3 protein is CASSGGYGYTF. The CDR3 nucleotides read TGTGCCAGCAGTGGGGGCTATGGCTACACCTTC.

This clonotype showed up just a few times. The J gene is TRBJ1-1, the V gene TRBV27; no clear D. Germline-derived CDR1 and CDR2 are MNHEY and SMNVEV (reference sequence). Trimming stripped 6 bases from V and 6 bases from J, with 20 bases between. The CDR3 is 15 amino acids. CDR3 bases: TGTGCCAGCAGCCTTTTTCCGGGCCCTAGGGCTGAAGCTTTCTTT. As protein: CASSLFPGPRAEAFF.

V usage is TRBV12-3 or TRBV12-4 and J usage is TRBJ2-2; 9 nucleotides agree with TRBD1. The CDR3 spans 17 residues. With 5 bases clipped from V and 2 bases from J, the junction kept 9 bases outside the gene matches. The CDR3 nucleotides are TGTGCCAGCAGTAGGGGACAGGGACGAATCAACACCGGGGAGCTGTTTTTT. It codes for CASSRGQGRINTGELFF.

The chain is built from TRBV20-1 and TRBJ2-7; D is possibly TRBD2 (6 bases). Trimming shortened V by 3 bases and J by 4 bases, and 13 bases separated the two germline ends. The CDR3 is 13 amino acids. From germline, CDR1 is DFQATT and CDR2 SNEGSKA (reference sequence). The CDR3 spells CSASTLSGYEQYF. CDR3 sequence (DNA): TGCAGTGCTAGTACCCTCAGCGGGTACGAGCAGTACTTC.

Only a few counts were recorded for this clonotype. The rearrangement uses TRBV18 and TRBJ2-5; no definite D call. The V gene lost 0 bases and the J gene lost 4 bases, with 9 bases spanning the gap. This CDR3 is built from 14 residues. Germline CDR1 is KGHSH and CDR2 is LQKENI. In nucleotides, the CDR3 is TGTGCCAGCTCACCACCGATCGGAGTAGAGACCCAGTACTTC. As protein: CASSPPIGVETQYF.

This clonotype was recorded at least ten times. The chain combines TRBV12-3 or TRBV12-4 with TRBJ2-1; 7 bases map to TRBD2. The CDR3 contains 15 residues. The V gene end was trimmed by 1 base and the J gene end by 5 bases; junction bases not matched to a gene: 5. DNA for the CDR3: TGTGCCAGCAGTTTAGGCCTAGCGGTCAACAATGAGCAGTTCTTC. Its translation: CASSLGLAVNNEQFF.

In regard to this clonotype: The junction shows a germline mismatch at one end, possibly a read error. The chain combines TRBV3-1 with TRBJ2-7; 8 nucleotides line up with TRBD1. CDR3 length: 17 residues. Germline CDR1 reads LGHDT; CDR2 reads YNNKEL (reference sequence). The CDR3 DNA follows: TGTGCCACCAGCCAAGAAAACGTGTGGACAGGGTCCTACGAGCAGTACTTC. This codes for CATSQENVWTGSYEQYF.

This chain connects TRBV25-1 to TRBJ2-7; a weak D match, TRBD2 (6 bases). The CDR3 consists of 14 residues. V was trimmed by 4 bases and J by 1 base, leaving 11 bases between them. CDR1 is MGHDK, CDR2 SYGVNS, per germline. Written as DNA, the CDR3 is TGTGCCAGCAGTGGCGGGACGGAATCCTACGAGCAGTACTTC. The encoded protein is CASSGGTESYEQYF.

This clonotype turned up a few times. The chain joins TRBV20-1 to TRBJ1-3; 8 nucleotides match TRBD1. There are 17 residues in the CDR3. With 6 bases clipped from V and 0 bases from J, the junction kept 13 bases outside the gene matches. Germline V gene sequence: CDR1 DFQATT, CDR2 SNEGSKA (reference sequence). CDR3 amino acids: CSARTGQGSISGNTIYF. CDR3 DNA sequence: TGCAGTGCCCGGACCGGACAGGGCTCCATCTCTGGAAACACCATATATTTT.

The V and J genes are TRBV15 and TRBJ1-2, with 11 bases that match TRBD1. With 1 base clipped from V and 8 bases from J, the junction kept 9 bases outside the gene matches. CDR3 length: 16 residues. CDR1 is LNHNV, CDR2 YYDKDF, per germline (reference sequence). In DNA form, the CDR3 reads TGTGCCACCAGCAGAGGTGGGGGACAGGGGGTAGACGGCTACACCTTC. This codes for CATSRGGGQGVDGYTF. Combining the CDR3 with reference TRBV15 and TRBJ1-2 gives the whole variable domain DAMVIQNPRYQVTQFGKPVTLSCSQTLNHNVMYWYQQKSSQAPKLLFHYYDKDFNNEADTPDNFQSRRPNTSFCFLDIRSPGLGDTAMYLCATSRGGGQGVDGYTFGSGTRLTVV.

This sequence joins TRBV7-9 and TRBJ1-1; 9 bases align to TRBD1. Germline V gene sequence: CDR1 SEHNR, CDR2 FQNEAQ (reference sequence). J was trimmed by 2 bases and V by 7 bases; bases with no gene match: 14. This CDR3 region has 17 residues. CDR3 in DNA: TGTGCCAGCAACTCCGGGACAGGGATATTGGGTAACACTGAAGCTTTCTTT. This codes for CASNSGTGILGNTEAFF.

This rearrangement joins TRBV27 to TRBJ2-3; D is uncertain. Germline V CDR1 and CDR2: MNHEY, SMNVEV (reference sequence). The CDR3 covers 13 residues. V lost 5 bases, J lost 6 bases, and 12 bases lay in between. The CDR3 loop is CASSLLPVDTQYF. The CDR3 DNA is TGTGCCAGCAGTCTCCTGCCCGTTGATACGCAGTATTTT.

This sequence joins TRBV7-2 and TRBJ1-3; a weak D match, TRBD1 (6 bases). This CDR3 is 16 amino acids long. Germline CDR1 SGHTA, CDR2 FQGNSA. Trimming took 2 bases from V and 4 from J, leaving 15 bases between them. The chain's CDR3 is CASSLSPGGGGNTIYF. CDR3 in DNA: TGTGCCAGCAGCTTATCGCCGGGTGGGGGCGGAAACACCATATATTTT.

This clonotype was observed at least ten times. The V gene is TRBV7-3, the J gene TRBJ2-1, with 13 bases lining up with TRBD2. Germline V gene lookup returns CDR1 SGHTA and CDR2 FQGTGA. The V and J ends lost 5 bases and 7 bases, in that order; junction bases with no gene match: 5. The CDR3 length is 15 residues. CDR3 bases: TGTGCCAGCAGCCGGACTAGCGGGAGTGCTAATGAGCAGTTCTTC. This encodes CASSRTSGSANEQFF.

In its sample, this clonotype was seen many times. The chain combines TRBV2 with TRBJ2-5, with a tentative D call TRBD1 (6 bases). CDR1 is SNHLY, CDR2 FYNNEI, per germline. Trimming removed 6 bases at V and 2 bases at J, with 7 bases between. The CDR3 is 12 amino acids. Here the CDR3 DNA reads TGTGCCAGCAGAAGGGGGCAAGAGACCCAGTACTTC. Its translation: CASRRGQETQYF.

This clonotype was seen many times. The chain recombines TRBV7-8 with TRBJ1-6; TRBD1 might be the D (6 bases). The germline V gene has CDR1 SGHVS and CDR2 FQNEAQ. The CDR3 extends over 13 amino acids. V lost 6 bases, J lost 10 bases, and 13 bases lay in between. The CDR3: CASRVQGDSPLHF. In nucleotides, the CDR3 is TGTGCCAGCAGGGTACAGGGAGACTCACCCCTCCACTTT. Drawing the rest from reference TRBV7-8 and TRBJ1-6, the complete variable domain is GAGVSQSPRYKVAKRGQDVALRCDPISGHVSLFWYQQALGQGPEFLTYFQNEAQLDKSGLPSDRFFAERPEGSVSTLKIQRTQQEDSAVYLCASRVQGDSPLHFGNGTRLTVT.

The rearrangement joins TRBV20-1 to TRBJ1-2; a possible D gene is TRBD1 (6 bases). Germline-derived CDR1 and CDR2 are DFQATT and SNEGSKA (reference sequence). This CDR3 region has 16 residues. Trimming took 6 bases from V and 6 from J, leaving 26 bases between them. In DNA, the CDR3 is TGCAGTGCCCCCCCGGTCACCGGACAGTGGCAGAATGGCTACACCTTC. As protein: CSAPPVTGQWQNGYTF.